This TCR beta chain was obtained from a study of cytomegalovirus exposure and HLA in healthy donors. PCR primers comprised 60 Vbeta and 13 Jbeta primers. Clones were sequenced by immunoSEQ multiplex PCR, and TCRdb holds only the in-frame ones, with some missing. Of 110,000 to 150,000 clones listed, approximately 79% were seen once; the top ten hold 4.3%. With V trimmed by 5 bases and J by 4 bases, 13 bases remained unmatched. This CDR3 is built from 17 residues. The germline gives CDR1 SGHTA, CDR2 FQGNSA. Study-level points and caveats: Productive status was seen about 87% or about 30% of the time for most TCR beta V segments in an earlier analysis. The number of N-insertions in an Asian-associated ancestry cluster was reportedly below the approximately 690-donor mean in a later analysis. In a later analysis, the majority of CMV-associated beta chains seemingly showed HLA restriction. A later analysis showed that HLA-associated TCR beta chains had undergone more clonal expansion than equally common others.

To note about this clone: Its antigen is currently unknown.

Sequencing was carried out using PBMCs. The chain carries TRBV7-2 and TRBJ1-2; TRBD1 agrees at 10 bases. This TCR was recovered from a man younger than 35 in good health and CMV-seropositive. CDR3 sequence: CASSLGTGALLGYGYTF. The CDR3 DNA is TGTGCCAGCAGCCTTGGGACAGGGGCCCTACTAGGCTATGGCTACACCTTC.